The T cell receptor beta chain under discussion was sequenced for a study of T cells in Graves' hyperthyroidism and ophthalmopathy. Trimming pared 3 bases from V and 4 bases from J, leaving 8 bases between. The CDR3 runs 12 residues. Germline V gene lookup returns CDR1 GTSNPN and CDR2 SVGIG (reference sequence). Researchers amplified the TCR beta CDR3 regions from RNA transcripts. HTBI primers were used for first-round RT-PCR of the TCR CDR3. TCRdb used MiXCR to reprocess the multiplex PCR reads, holding one entry per CDR3 protein. Of about 520,000 distinct CDR3 sequences in the sample, around a quarter were seen once.

Sequencing was performed on blood. This chain links TRBV30 with TRBJ2-3; perhaps TRBD2 as D (5 bases). The TCR comes from a woman in her twenties or thirties with Graves' ophthalmopathy. The CDR3 sequence is CAWRDSPDTQYF. For the CDR3, the DNA is TGTGCCTGGAGGGACTCCCCAGATACGCAGTATTTT.